These 17 T cell receptor beta chains came from one sample sequenced in a study of chemoradiotherapy in HPV16-positive cancers. Method: immunoSEQ multiplex PCR; TCRdb's copy keeps in-frame clones and lacks some. This sample carries about 610 clones, more than 85% of them seen once, and the ten largest clones take 4.5%. Sample: tumor tissue, taken from a patient who underwent chemoradiotherapy. The source is a human donor with HPV-associated anogenital cancer.

The chain joins TRBV6-5 to TRBJ2-7, with 8 bases fitting TRBD1. The trim removed 2 bases at V and 4 bases at J, leaving 4 bases unmatched. This CDR3 has 14 amino acids. Germline V gene sequence: CDR1 MNHEY, CDR2 SVGAGI. The CDR3 bases are TGTGCCAGCAGTTACGGGGGGACAGGATACGAGCAGTACTTC. Residues: CASSYGGTGYEQYF.

V gene TRBV19 combines with J gene TRBJ2-2; maybe TRBD2 (5 bases). The CDR3 has 16 amino acids. V was trimmed by 2 bases and J by 4 bases, leaving 14 bases between them. Germline CDR1 and CDR2: LNHDA and SQIVND (reference sequence). The CDR3 DNA is TGTGCCAGTAGTATAAGTGGGCTAGCATCCACCGGGGAGCTGTTTTTT. Protein product: CASSISGLASTGELFF.

This sequence joins TRBV2 and TRBJ1-1; unclear D gene. The CDR3 is 14 residues long. V was trimmed by 3 bases and J by 4 bases, leaving 12 bases between them. CDR1 is SNHLY and CDR2 is FYNNEI in the germline V gene. The CDR3 DNA sequence: TGTGCCAGCAGTGATCGTGAAGGTAGCACTGAAGCTTTCTTT. This sequence encodes CASSDREGSTEAFF.

V gene TRBV7-8 combines with J gene TRBJ2-1, with D possibly TRBD2 on 5 matching bases. Germline V gives CDR1 SGHVS, CDR2 FQNEAQ. The CDR3 sequence is 15 residues long. V was clipped by 2 bases and J by 8 bases, with 16 bases between them. The DNA for the CDR3 is TGTGCCAGCAGCTTAAACGCGAGGGCTAGTGATGAGCAGTTCTTC. Encoded protein: CASSLNARASDEQFF.

The V gene is TRBV6-5, the J gene TRBJ1-3, with D uncertain. The CDR3 is made up of 12 amino acids. CDR1 and CDR2 (germline): MNHEY, SVGAGI. V lost 5 bases to trimming and J lost 3 bases, with 5 bases between them. The CDR3 reads CASSENGNTIYF. The CDR3 coding sequence is TGTGCCAGCAGTGAGAATGGAAACACCATATATTTT.

The chain joins TRBV4-1 to TRBJ2-3; D unclear. From germline, CDR1 is MGHRA and CDR2 YSYEKL. The CDR3 runs 15 residues. Trimming removed 4 bases from V and 2 bases from J, with 13 bases in between. DNA for the CDR3: TGCGCCAGCAGCCTACAGACCGTATCCACAGATACGCAGTATTTT. It encodes CASSLQTVSTDTQYF.

The V gene is TRBV27, the J gene TRBJ2-1; tentative D call: TRBD2 (5 bases). The CDR3 sequence is 14 residues long. Deletions cut 5 bases from V and 4 bases from J, with 12 bases between. Germline values: CDR1 MNHEY, CDR2 SMNVEV (reference sequence). This CDR3 reads CASSVRRGYNEQFF. The CDR3 DNA follows: TGTGCCAGCAGTGTACGACGGGGATACAATGAGCAGTTCTTC.

The chain recombines TRBV7-2 with TRBJ2-7; TRBD2 matches at 7 bases. The CDR3 contains 16 residues. V trimming: 5 bases; J trimming: 2 bases; junction bases outside the gene matches: 12. Germline CDR1 SGHTA, CDR2 FQGNSA. The CDR3 nucleotides are TGTGCCAGCAGCCACTACGAGGCTAGCGGTACCTACGAGCAGTACTTC. It translates to CASSHYEASGTYEQYF.

The chain has TRBV18 and TRBJ2-6; D remains unclear. V lost 3 bases to trimming and J lost 1 base, with 13 bases between them. The CDR3 is made up of 17 amino acids. CDR1 and CDR2 (germline): KGHSH, LQKENI. DNA for the CDR3: TGTGCCAGCTCACCCGATCTCGACCAATCTGGGGCCAACGTCCTGACTTTC. Protein: CASSPDLDQSGANVLTF.

The chain links TRBV7-2 to TRBJ2-2; unclear D gene. The CDR3 length is 16 residues. CDR1 SGHTA and CDR2 FQGNSA come from the germline V gene. Trimming stripped 2 bases from V and 2 bases from J, with 12 bases between. The CDR3 DNA reads TGTGCCAGCAGCTTAAAGCCGGGCCCAAACACCGGGGAGCTGTTTTTT. Protein sequence: CASSLKPGPNTGELFF. The variable domain in full, completed from reference TRBV7-2 and TRBJ2-2, reads GAGVSQSPSNKVTEKGKDVELRCDPISGHTALYWYRQSLGQGLEFLIYFQGNSAPDKSGLPSDRFSAERTGGSVSTLTIQRTQQEDSAVYLCASSLKPGPNTGELFFGEGSRLTVL.

The V call is TRBV5-1, the J call TRBJ2-3; D not certain. V was trimmed by 1 base and J by 0 bases, leaving 15 bases between them. Per germline, CDR1 SGHRS and CDR2 YFSETQ. This CDR3 is built from 17 residues. The CDR3 DNA reads TGCGCCAGCAGCTTGAGGCCTGGGGTAACGAGCACAGATACGCAGTATTTT. This gives the protein CASSLRPGVTSTDTQYF.

The chain has TRBV6-1 and TRBJ2-7, with 8 bases aligning to TRBD1. Germline V lookup: CDR1 MNHNS, CDR2 SASEGT. With 6 bases clipped from V and 2 bases from J, the junction kept 6 bases outside the gene matches. The CDR3 has 14 residues. Written as DNA, the CDR3 is TGTGCCAGCAGGCCGGGACAGGCAACCTACGAGCAGTACTTC. It encodes CASRPGQATYEQYF.

The chain has TRBV7-9 and TRBJ1-4; tentatively, D is TRBD1 (5 bases). Germline CDR1 reads SEHNR; CDR2 reads FQNEAQ (reference sequence). CDR3 length equals 12 residues. The ends were cut back, 5 bases at V and 12 bases at J, with 13 bases in the middle. This CDR3 is CASSLDWGELFF. In DNA, the CDR3 is TGTGCCAGCAGCCTGGATTGGGGGGAACTGTTTTTT.

This clone was seen only a few times. This sequence joins TRBV5-1 and TRBJ1-2; D might be TRBD1 (5 bases). Trimming took off 8 bases at V and 8 bases at J, with 10 bases between the two ends. The germline V gene encodes CDR1 SGHRS and CDR2 YFSETQ. The CDR3 is 10 amino acids. The CDR3 coding sequence is TGCGCCAGGCAGGGAAGGGGCTACACCTTC. It yields the protein CARQGRGYTF.

The chain links TRBV5-5 to TRBJ1-6, with D possibly TRBD1 on 5 matching bases. Trimming stripped 2 bases from V and 0 bases from J, with 9 bases between. The germline V gene encodes CDR1 SGHKS and CDR2 YYEKEE (reference sequence). The CDR3 consists of 16 residues. The CDR3 DNA sequence: TGTGCCAGCAGCTTAGGGACCTTCTCCTATAATTCACCCCTCCACTTT. Amino acid sequence: CASSLGTFSYNSPLHF. Using reference TRBV5-5 and TRBJ1-6 for the parts outside the CDR3, the full variable domain is DAGVTQSPTHLIKTRGQQVTLRCSPISGHKSVSWYQQVLGQGPQFIFQYYEKEERGRGNFPDRFSARQFPNYSSELNVNALLLGDSALYLCASSLGTFSYNSPLHFGNGTRLTVT.

The chain recombines TRBV28 with TRBJ1-4, with TRBD1 identical over 9 bases. The germline CDR1 and CDR2 sequences are MDHEN and SYDVKM. CDR3 size: 15 residues. Losses at the gene ends were 6 bases for V and 8 bases for J; bases not matched to a gene: 10. CDR3 coding DNA: TGTGCCAGCAGCACCACGGGACAGGGACCAGAAAAACTGTTTTTT. Translated: CASSTTGQGPEKLFF.

This chain's CDR3 is CASSHDSSYNSPLHF. The CDR3 region has the DNA TGTGCCAGCAGCCACGACAGCTCCTATAATTCACCCCTCCACTTT. The chain uses TRBV5-6 and TRBJ1-6; D might be TRBD1 (5 bases). Germline assignment: CDR1 SGHDT and CDR2 YYEEEE. The germline V and J ends were trimmed by 4 bases and 0 bases, with 8 bases remaining between them. This CDR3 comprises 15 residues.